This T cell receptor beta chain was recorded in a study of Graves' ophthalmopathy and Graves' hyperthyroidism listed by TCRdb under 2018. Notes on the research overall: Peripheral blood was collected before any treatment was given, at the time of initial diagnosis. The study used TCR beta repertoire signatures to distinguish Graves' ophthalmopathy from Graves' hyperthyroidism and to predict progression to ophthalmopathy. In total, under 150 blood samples were TCR-sequenced: 40 to 45 ophthalmopathy, some 75 hyperthyroidism and roughly 17 hyperthyroidism-to-ophthalmopathy patients. To explore V-J signatures distinguishing ophthalmopathy from hyperthyroidism, a discovery set of roughly 100 patients (roughly 45 ophthalmopathy, 57 stable hyperthyroidism) was enrolled. An independent validation cohort was composed of approximately 19 hyperthyroidism patients and around 16 patients who later progressed from hyperthyroidism to ophthalmopathy. T-cell repertoires of thyroid tissue and blood were compared in 5 or 6 hyperthyroidism patients. Following sample collection, hyperthyroidism patients were given methimazole at a starting dose of 30 mg daily, and ophthalmopathy patients were given high-dose intravenous methylprednisolone. The approximately 100 discovery patients were randomly split 7:3 into training and test sets. The study at large found these results: No statistical method was used to set the sample size in advance, and the investigators knew which group each participant was assigned to. Among expanded thyroid clonotypes with frequency above 0.001, most also showed up in blood, which suggests that blood repertoires may reflect the thyroid immune response. In cross-validation, the 13-signature model distinguished ophthalmopathy from stable hyperthyroidism with approximately 90% sensitivity and around 83% specificity, while in the test set the corresponding values were about 80% and 75%. In validation, the model predicted ophthalmopathy progression with 70.59% sensitivity and about 73% specificity; roughly 11 predicted patients were CT-confirmed with GO in a median of approximately 6.5 months.

The ophthalmopathy patients had moderately to severely active disease, with a Clinical Activity Score of 3 or higher, a NOSPECS grade of 4 or higher, and a disease duration of less than 3 months. Patients were excluded if they had other autoimmune diseases, uncontrolled infections, pregnancy or lactation. Diagnosis was based on clinical symptoms, serum thyroxine, TRAb, thyroid ultrasound and orbital computed tomography. PBMCs were isolated from about 9.1 ml of fresh peripheral blood by Ficoll-Paque density gradient centrifugation. Total RNA was extracted with Trizol reagent and quality-checked on an Agilent 2100 Bioanalyzer. In this sample, this clonotype turned up many times. The antigen it recognizes is unknown. This may come from a read error, since a much larger clone is one base off. The CDR3 runs 13 residues from the cysteine to the phenylalanine. The sequence is cut down to CDR3 DNA, 39 bases in frame from base 1. CDR1 and CDR2, per the germline V gene (reference sequence), are PRHDT and FYEKMQ. V ends up 9 bases short and J 1 base short, with an unmatched junction base count of 5.

TCR beta CDR3 regions were amplified from RNA transcripts for repertoire sequencing. A first-round RT-PCR used HTBI primers with the Qiagen OneStep RT-PCR kit, followed by a second-round multiplex PCR, size selection and purification. The libraries underwent paired-end sequencing with 100 bp reads on an Illumina HiSeq2000. As for how the authors treated the data: Reads were processed with SOAPnuke, discarding reads with adapters, uncalled bases, mean Phred below 15, or no exact constant-primer or identifier match. COPE v1.2.5 was used to merge high-quality paired reads. Unique nucleotide sequences were defined as clonotypes and aligned to IMGT TRB V, D and J references using MiTCR v1.1. The analysis was limited to V-J combinations with a frequency above 0.0001, which together covered 98% to 99.2% of repertoires. For each V-J combination, a TCR clonal expansion and chaos score was defined as the ratio of F50 clonal expansion to chaos observed in the TCRdist matrix. Welch's t-statistics and random forest were used to narrow the features down to around 13 V-J combinations, which were then fed into a naive Bayes classifier. Thyroid-blood repertoire similarity was quantified with the Morisita-Horn index. TCRdb took the public reads, trimmed them with fastp at Q25, ran MiXCR for clone calling and kept in-frame beta chains. Identical CDR3 proteins give one entry, which carries the most common genes and DNA. These V and J calls derive from TCRdb rather than the authors' analysis. The sample data list more than 150,000 distinct CDR3 sequences, and over 35% of these were observed just once. Clones ranked in the top ten supply under 7% of the sample.

The material sequenced was peripheral blood. This sequence uses TRBV13 and TRBJ2-7, and TRBD1 aligns with 8 junction nucleotides. The sequence was obtained from a middle-aged woman with Graves' ophthalmopathy. Donor details come from another sample of the same person, matched by shared clones. The nucleotides are TGTGCCAGTGGGACAGGTCCTTCCTACGAGCAGTACTTC. Its protein reads: CASGTGPSYEQYF.